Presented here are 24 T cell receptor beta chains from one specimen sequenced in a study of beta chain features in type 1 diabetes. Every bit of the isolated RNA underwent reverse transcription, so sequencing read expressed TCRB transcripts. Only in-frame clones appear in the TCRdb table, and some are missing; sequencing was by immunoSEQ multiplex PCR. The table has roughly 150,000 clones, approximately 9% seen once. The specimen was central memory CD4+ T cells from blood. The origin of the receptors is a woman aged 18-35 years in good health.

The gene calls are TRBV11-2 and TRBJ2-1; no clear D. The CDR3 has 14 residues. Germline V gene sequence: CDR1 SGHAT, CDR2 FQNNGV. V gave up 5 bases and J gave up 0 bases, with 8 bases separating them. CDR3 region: CASSLPGSYNEQFF. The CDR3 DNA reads TGTGCCAGCAGCCTACCTGGCTCCTACAATGAGCAGTTCTTC.

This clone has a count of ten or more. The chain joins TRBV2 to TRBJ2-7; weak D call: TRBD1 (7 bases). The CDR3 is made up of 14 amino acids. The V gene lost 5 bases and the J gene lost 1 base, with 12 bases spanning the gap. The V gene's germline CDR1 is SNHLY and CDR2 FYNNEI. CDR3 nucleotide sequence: TGTGCCAGCAGTCCCAGGGGGACTTCCTACGAGCAGTACTTC. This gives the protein CASSPRGTSYEQYF.

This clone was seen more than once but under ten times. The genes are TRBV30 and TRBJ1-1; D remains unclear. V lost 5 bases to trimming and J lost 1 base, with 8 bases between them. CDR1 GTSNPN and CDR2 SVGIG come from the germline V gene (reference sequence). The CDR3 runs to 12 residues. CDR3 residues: CAWSDWNTEAFF. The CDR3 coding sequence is TGTGCCTGGTCTGACTGGAACACTGAAGCTTTCTTT.

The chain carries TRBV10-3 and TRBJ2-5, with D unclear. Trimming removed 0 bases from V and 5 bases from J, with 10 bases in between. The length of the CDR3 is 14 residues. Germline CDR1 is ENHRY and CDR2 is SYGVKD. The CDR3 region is CAISESSGLETQYF. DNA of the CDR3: TGTGCCATCAGTGAGTCGAGTGGTCTGGAGACCCAGTACTTC.

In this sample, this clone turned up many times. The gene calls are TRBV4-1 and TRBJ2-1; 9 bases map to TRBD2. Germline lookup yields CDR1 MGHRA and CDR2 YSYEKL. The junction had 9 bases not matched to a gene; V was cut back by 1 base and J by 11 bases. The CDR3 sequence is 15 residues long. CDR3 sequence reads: CASSQAKLAGSKQFF. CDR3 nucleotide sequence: TGCGCCAGCAGCCAAGCGAAACTAGCGGGTTCTAAGCAGTTCTTC.

The CDR3 sequence: CASSPTQGGTGELFF. Here the CDR3 DNA reads TGTGCCAGCTCACCTACCCAAGGGGGCACCGGGGAGCTGTTTTTT. This sequence joins TRBV18 and TRBJ2-2; possibly TRBD1 for D (6 bases). There are 15 residues in the CDR3. The germline V gene has CDR1 KGHSH and CDR2 LQKENI. With 3 bases removed from V and 4 bases from J, the gap between germline ends came to 12 bases.

Here the CDR3 DNA reads TGCGCCAGCAGTCAGGGTATGCGGTACACCGGGGAGCTGTTTTTT. Its translation is CASSQGMRYTGELFF. This chain connects TRBV23-1 to TRBJ2-2, with D unresolved. TRBV23-1 is an open reading frame, and its role is uncertain. The CDR3 has 15 residues. V was clipped by 3 bases and J by 3 bases, with 11 bases between them.

The CDR3 reads CASSLAATARELFF. The CDR3 region has the DNA TGTGCCAGCAGCTTAGCAGCGACCGCTCGGGAGCTGTTTTTT. The V and J genes are TRBV5-4 and TRBJ2-2, with D unresolved. With 2 bases removed from V and 9 bases from J, the gap between germline ends came to 14 bases. The germline CDR1 and CDR2 sequences are SGHNT and YYREEE (reference sequence). The CDR3 runs 14 residues.

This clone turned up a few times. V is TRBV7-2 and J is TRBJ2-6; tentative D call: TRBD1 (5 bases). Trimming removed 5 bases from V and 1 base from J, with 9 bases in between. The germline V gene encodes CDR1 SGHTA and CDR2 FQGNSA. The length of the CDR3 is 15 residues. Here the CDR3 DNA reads TGTGCCAGCAGCCCTGGACATTCTGGGGCCAACGTCCTGACTTTC. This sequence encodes CASSPGHSGANVLTF. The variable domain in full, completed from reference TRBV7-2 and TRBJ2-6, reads GAGVSQSPSNKVTEKGKDVELRCDPISGHTALYWYRQSLGQGLEFLIYFQGNSAPDKSGLPSDRFSAERTGGSVSTLTIQRTQQEDSAVYLCASSPGHSGANVLTFGAGSRLTVL.

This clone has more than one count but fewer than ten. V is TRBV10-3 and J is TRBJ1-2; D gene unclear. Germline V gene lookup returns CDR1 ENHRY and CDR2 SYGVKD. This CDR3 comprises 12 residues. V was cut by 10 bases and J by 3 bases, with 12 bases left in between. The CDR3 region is CATHSSDYGYTF. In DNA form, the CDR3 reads TGTGCCACCCACTCGTCGGACTATGGCTACACCTTC.

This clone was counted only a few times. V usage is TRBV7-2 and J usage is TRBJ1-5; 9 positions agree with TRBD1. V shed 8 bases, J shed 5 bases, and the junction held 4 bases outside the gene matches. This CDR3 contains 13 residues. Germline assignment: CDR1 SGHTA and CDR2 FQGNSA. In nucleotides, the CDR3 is TGTGCCAGCGCGAGGGACAGGGATCAGCCCCAGCATTTT. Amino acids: CASARDRDQPQHF.

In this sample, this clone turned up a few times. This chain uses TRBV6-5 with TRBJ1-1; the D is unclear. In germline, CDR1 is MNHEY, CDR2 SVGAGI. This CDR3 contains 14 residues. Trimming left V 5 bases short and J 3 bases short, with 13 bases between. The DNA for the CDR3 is TGTGCCAGCAGTGACGGGAGAAGCTACACTGAAGCTTTCTTT. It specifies CASSDGRSYTEAFF.

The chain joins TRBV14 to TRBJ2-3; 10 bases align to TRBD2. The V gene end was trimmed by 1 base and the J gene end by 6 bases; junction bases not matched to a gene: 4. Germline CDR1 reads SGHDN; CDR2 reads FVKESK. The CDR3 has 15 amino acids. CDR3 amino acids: CASSQGLAGADTQYF. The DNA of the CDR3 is TGTGCCAGCAGCCAAGGGCTAGCGGGAGCGGATACGCAGTATTTT. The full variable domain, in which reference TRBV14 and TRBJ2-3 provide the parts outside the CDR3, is EAGVTQFPSHSVIEKGQTVTLRCDPISGHDNLYWYRRVMGKEIKFLLHFVKESKQDESGMPNNRFLAERTGGTYSTLKVQPAELEDSGVYFCASSQGLAGADTQYFGPGTRLTVL.

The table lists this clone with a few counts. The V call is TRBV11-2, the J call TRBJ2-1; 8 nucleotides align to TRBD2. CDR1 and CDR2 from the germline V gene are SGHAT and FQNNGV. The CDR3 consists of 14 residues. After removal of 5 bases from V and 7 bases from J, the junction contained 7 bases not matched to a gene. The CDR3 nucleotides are TGTGCCAGCAGCCCTTTTCGGGAGGGGAATGAGCAGTTCTTC. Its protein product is CASSPFREGNEQFF.

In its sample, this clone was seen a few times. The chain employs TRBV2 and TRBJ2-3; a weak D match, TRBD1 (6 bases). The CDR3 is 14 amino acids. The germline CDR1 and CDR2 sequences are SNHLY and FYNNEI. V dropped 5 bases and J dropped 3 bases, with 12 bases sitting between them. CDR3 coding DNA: TGTGCCAGCAGTAGACAGGCGATAACAGATACGCAGTATTTT. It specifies CASSRQAITDTQYF.

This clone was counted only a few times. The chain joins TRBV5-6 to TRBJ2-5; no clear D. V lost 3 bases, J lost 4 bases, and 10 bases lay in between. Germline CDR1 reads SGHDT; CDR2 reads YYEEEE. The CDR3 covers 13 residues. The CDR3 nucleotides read TGTGCCAGCAGCTGGAACTACGTAGAGACCCAGTACTTC. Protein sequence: CASSWNYVETQYF.

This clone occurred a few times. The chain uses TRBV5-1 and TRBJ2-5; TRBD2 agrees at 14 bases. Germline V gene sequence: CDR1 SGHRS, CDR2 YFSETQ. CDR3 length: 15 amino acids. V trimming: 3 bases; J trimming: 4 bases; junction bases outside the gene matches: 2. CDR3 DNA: TGCGCCAGCAGCTGGGGGACTAGCGGGGGAGAGACCCAGTACTTC. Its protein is CASSWGTSGGETQYF. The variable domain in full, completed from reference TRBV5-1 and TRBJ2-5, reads KAGVTQTPRYLIKTRGQQVTLSCSPISGHRSVSWYQQTPGQGLQFLFEYFSETQRNKGNFPGRFSGRQFSNSRSEMNVSTLELGDSALYLCASSWGTSGGETQYFGPGTRLLVL.

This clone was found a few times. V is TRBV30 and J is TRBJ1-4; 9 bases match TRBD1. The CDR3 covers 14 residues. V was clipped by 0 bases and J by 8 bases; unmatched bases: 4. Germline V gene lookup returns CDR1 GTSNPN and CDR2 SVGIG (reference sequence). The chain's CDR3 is CAWSVRQGGEKLFF. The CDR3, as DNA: TGTGCCTGGAGTGTACGACAGGGGGGCGAAAAACTGTTTTTT.

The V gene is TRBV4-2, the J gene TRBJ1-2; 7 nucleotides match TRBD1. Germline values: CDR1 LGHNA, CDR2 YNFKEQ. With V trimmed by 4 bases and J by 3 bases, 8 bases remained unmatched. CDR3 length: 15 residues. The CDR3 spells CASSRLRDSYYGYTF. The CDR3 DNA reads TGTGCCAGCAGCCGCCTCCGGGACAGCTACTATGGCTACACCTTC.

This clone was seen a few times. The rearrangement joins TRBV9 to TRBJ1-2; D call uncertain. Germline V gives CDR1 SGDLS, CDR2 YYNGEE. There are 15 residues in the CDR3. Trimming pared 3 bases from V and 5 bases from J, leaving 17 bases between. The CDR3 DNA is TGTGCCAGCAGCGCCTCCCCTAACACAGTTTATGGCTACACCTTC. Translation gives CASSASPNTVYGYTF.

The CDR3 region is CASSLAPGLNEQFF. The DNA of the CDR3 is TGTGCCAGCAGCTTAGCGCCAGGCCTTAATGAGCAGTTCTTC. The chain carries TRBV11-2 and TRBJ2-1, with unresolved D. CDR1 and CDR2 from the germline V gene are SGHAT and FQNNGV. CDR3 length: 14 amino acids. With 1 base removed from V and 7 bases from J, the gap between germline ends came to 11 bases. The entire variable domain, with the rest obtained from reference TRBV11-2 and TRBJ2-1, is as follows: EAGVAQSPRYKIIEKRQSVAFWCNPISGHATLYWYQQILGQGPKLLIQFQNNGVVDDSQLPKDRFSAERLKGVDSTLKIQPAKLEDSAVYLCASSLAPGLNEQFFGPGTRLTVL.

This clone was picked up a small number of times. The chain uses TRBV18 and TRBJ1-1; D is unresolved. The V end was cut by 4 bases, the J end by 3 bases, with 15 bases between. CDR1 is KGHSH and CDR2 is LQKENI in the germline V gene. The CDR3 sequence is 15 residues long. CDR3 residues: CASSLRGLVDTEAFF. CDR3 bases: TGTGCCAGCTCACTTCGAGGGTTGGTTGACACTGAAGCTTTCTTT.

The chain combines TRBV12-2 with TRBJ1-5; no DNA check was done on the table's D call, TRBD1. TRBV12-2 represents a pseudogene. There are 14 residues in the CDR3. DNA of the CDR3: TGTGCAAGTCGCTCGGGACAGGGAAGTCGGCCCCAGCATTTT. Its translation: CASRSGQGSRPQHF.

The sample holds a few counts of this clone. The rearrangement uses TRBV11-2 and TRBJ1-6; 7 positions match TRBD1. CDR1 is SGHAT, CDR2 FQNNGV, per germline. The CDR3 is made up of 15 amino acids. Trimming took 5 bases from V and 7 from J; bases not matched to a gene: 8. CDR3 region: CASSTRQGGNSPLHF. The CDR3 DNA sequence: TGTGCCAGCAGCACCCGACAGGGAGGCAATTCACCCCTCCACTTT.